This is a list of T cell receptor beta chains from one sample in a study of shared clonotypes between healthy human individuals. Using immunoSEQ multiplex PCR, the repertoire was profiled, and TCRdb retains in-frame clones only, with some absent. The sample carries some 2 million clones, over 85% recorded once. Sequenced input: naive CD4+ T cells sorted from blood. These receptors were obtained from a man aged 18 to 30 in good health. CDR3s include the opening cysteine and the closing phenylalanine or tryptophan. Fields, in order: clone size, V gene, D gene, J gene, CDR3 length, CDR3 protein, CDR3 DNA. The D gene is left open where the match is weak. Size is stated for part of the rows, as once, few or many counts, or as a class when the clone is expanded.

abundance: few; v_gene: TRBV25-1; d_gene: TRBD1; j_gene: TRBJ1-4; len: 15; CDR3aa: CASSEYRQGLEKLFF; CDR3nt: TGTGCCAGCAGTGAATATAGACAGGGACTCGAAAAACTGTTTTTT
abundance: NA; v_gene: TRBV29-1; d_gene: NA; j_gene: TRBJ1-1; len: 13; CDR3aa: CSANQGMNTEAFF; CDR3nt: TGCAGCGCCAACCAGGGTATGAACACTGAAGCTTTCTTT
abundance: NA; v_gene: TRBV4-1; d_gene: NA; j_gene: TRBJ1-1; len: 16; CDR3aa: CASSQSLGGGYAEAFF; CDR3nt: TGCGCCAGCAGCCAATCTCTTGGTGGGGGGTACGCTGAAGCTTTCTTT
abundance: NA; v_gene: TRBV2; d_gene: TRBD1; j_gene: TRBJ1-2; len: 14; CDR3aa: CASSAGTGAYGYTF; CDR3nt: TGTGCCAGCAGTGCCGGGACAGGGGCCTATGGCTACACCTTC
abundance: NA; v_gene: TRBV29-1; d_gene: NA; j_gene: TRBJ2-3; len: 12; CDR3aa: CSVEVALDTQYF; CDR3nt: TGCAGCGTTGAAGTTGCTCTGGATACGCAGTATTTT
abundance: once; v_gene: TRBV9; d_gene: NA; j_gene: TRBJ1-6; len: 15; CDR3aa: CASSVDLINNSPLHF; CDR3nt: TGTGCCAGCAGCGTAGATCTAATTAATAATTCACCCCTCCACTTT
abundance: NA; v_gene: TRBV7-2; d_gene: NA; j_gene: TRBJ1-5; len: 13; CDR3aa: CASSFDVNQPQHF; CDR3nt: TGTGCCAGCAGCTTTGATGTTAATCAGCCCCAGCATTTT
abundance: NA; v_gene: TRBV5-6; d_gene: TRBD1; j_gene: TRBJ2-5; len: 15; CDR3aa: CASSLGGTGVETQYF; CDR3nt: TGTGCCAGCAGCTTAGGGGGCACTGGGGTAGAGACCCAGTACTTC
abundance: NA; v_gene: TRBV19; d_gene: NA; j_gene: TRBJ2-7; len: 12; CDR3aa: CATPTDSYEQYF; CDR3nt: TGTGCCACCCCAACCGACAGCTACGAGCAGTACTTC
abundance: NA; v_gene: TRBV2; d_gene: NA; j_gene: TRBJ1-2; len: 13; CDR3aa: CASSLTGNGGYTF; CDR3nt: TGTGCCAGCAGCTTAACAGGGAACGGTGGCTACACCTTC
abundance: NA; v_gene: TRBV18; d_gene: TRBD2; j_gene: TRBJ2-7; len: 14; CDR3aa: CASSRTSGSYEQYF; CDR3nt: TGTGCCAGCTCTCGGACTAGCGGGTCCTACGAGCAGTACTTC
abundance: NA; v_gene: TRBV19; d_gene: NA; j_gene: TRBJ1-2; len: 14; CDR3aa: CASSIRADLYGYTF; CDR3nt: TGTGCCAGTAGTATTAGAGCTGACCTATATGGCTACACCTTC
abundance: few; v_gene: TRBV14; d_gene: NA; j_gene: TRBJ1-3; len: 13; CDR3aa: CASSPASGNTIYF; CDR3nt: TGTGCCAGCAGCCCCGCCTCTGGAAACACCATATATTTT